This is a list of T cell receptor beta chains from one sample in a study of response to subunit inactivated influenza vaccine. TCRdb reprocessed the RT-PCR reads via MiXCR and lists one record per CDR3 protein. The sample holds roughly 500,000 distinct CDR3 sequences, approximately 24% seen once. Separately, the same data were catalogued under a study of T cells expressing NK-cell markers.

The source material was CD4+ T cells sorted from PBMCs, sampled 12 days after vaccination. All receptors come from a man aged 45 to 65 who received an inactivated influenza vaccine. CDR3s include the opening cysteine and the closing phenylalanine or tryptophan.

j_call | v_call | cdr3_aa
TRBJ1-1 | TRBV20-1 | CSAQRVPNTEAFF
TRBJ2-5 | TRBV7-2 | CASSMWESETQYF
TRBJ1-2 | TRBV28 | CASTPATVGYGYTF
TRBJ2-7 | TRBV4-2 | CASSQGQGNTYEQYF
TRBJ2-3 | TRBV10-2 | CASRGGGLDTQYF
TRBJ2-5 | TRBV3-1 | CASSQDLVRRGIRETQYF
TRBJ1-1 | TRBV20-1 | CSARAWQGSTEAFF
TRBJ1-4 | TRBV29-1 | CSVVALQGAREKLFF
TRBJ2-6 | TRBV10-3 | CAISTGADSGANVLTF
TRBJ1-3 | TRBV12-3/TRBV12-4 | CASRTTGVGNTIYF
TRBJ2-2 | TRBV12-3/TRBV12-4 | CASSLSGSPGELFF
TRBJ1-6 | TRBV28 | CASSLPRHNSPLHF
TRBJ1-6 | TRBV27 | CASSPEGAYSPLHF
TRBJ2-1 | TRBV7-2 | CASSPPTYNEQFF
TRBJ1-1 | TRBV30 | CAWSPDPRNTEAFF
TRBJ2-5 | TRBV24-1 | CATSDPWTSGGQETQYF
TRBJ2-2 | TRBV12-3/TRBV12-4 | CASRAVGITGELFF
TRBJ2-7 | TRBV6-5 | CASSKLGQGLSYEQYF
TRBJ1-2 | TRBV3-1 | CASSRGEYGYTF
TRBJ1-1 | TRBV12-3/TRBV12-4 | CASSLNRRNTEAFF
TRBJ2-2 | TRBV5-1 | CASSFWNTGELFF
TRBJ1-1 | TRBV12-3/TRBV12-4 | CAVRGASEAFF
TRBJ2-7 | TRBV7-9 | CASSLAGLRVYEQYF
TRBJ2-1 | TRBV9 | CASSVELAGPYNEQFF
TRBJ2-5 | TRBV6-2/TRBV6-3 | CASSYIAQETQYF
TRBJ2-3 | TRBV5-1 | CASSLPPISGQGRTDTQYF
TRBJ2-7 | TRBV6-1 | CASRLAGLYEQYF
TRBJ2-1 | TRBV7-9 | CASSLGEGRAHEQFF
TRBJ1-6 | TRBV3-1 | CASSRQGALHF
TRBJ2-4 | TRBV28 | CASSLFGRNIQYF
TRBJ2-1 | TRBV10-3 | CAIRGQGAVYNEQFF
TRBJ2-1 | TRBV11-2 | CARTQKGQFF
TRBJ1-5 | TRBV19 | CASSILPGDQPQHF
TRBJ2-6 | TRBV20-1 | CSARTGANVLTF
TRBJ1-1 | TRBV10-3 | CAISESLGSGTEAFF
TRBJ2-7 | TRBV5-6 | CASSLFREYEQYF
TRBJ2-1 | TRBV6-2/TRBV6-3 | CASRRGQGPNEQFF
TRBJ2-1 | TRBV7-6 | CASSEPGQGLYNEQFF
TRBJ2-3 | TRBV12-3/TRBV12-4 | CASNYDRGGTQYF
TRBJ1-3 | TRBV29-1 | CSVEDSNSGNTIYF
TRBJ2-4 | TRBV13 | CASSSLVGTGGREAKNIQYF
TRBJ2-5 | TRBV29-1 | CSVERTAILARETQYF
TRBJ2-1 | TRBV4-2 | CASSPDLGRSNEQFF
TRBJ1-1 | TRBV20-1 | CSARVPGFPEAFF
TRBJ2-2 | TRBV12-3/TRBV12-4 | CASSQAGLDTGELFF
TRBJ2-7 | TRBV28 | CASSPTSGSSYEQYF
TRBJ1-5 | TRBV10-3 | CAISQQGDQPQHF
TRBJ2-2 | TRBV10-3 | CAISDAGRNTGELFF
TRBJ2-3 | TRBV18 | CASSPRVAGLSTDTQYF
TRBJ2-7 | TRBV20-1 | CSAPPVGTGSYEQYF